Listed below are T cell receptor beta chains from one sample, sequenced in a study of shared clonotypes between healthy human individuals. Only in-frame clones appear in the TCRdb table, and some are missing; sequencing was by immunoSEQ multiplex PCR. The table shows some 660,000 clones, with about 80% occurring only once. Sequencing used memory CD4+ T cells sorted from blood. These TCRs come from a young woman in good health. Each CDR3 is given with its conserved first and last residue. The D gene is left open where the match is weak. Size tells how often a clone was seen (once, few, many) or the class of an expanded clone, and some rows leave it out.

J gene | clone size | V gene | D gene | CDR3 DNA | CDR3 protein
TRBJ2-7 | NA | TRBV2 | NA | TGTGCCAGCAGTGTGTCTAGCATCTCCTACGAGCAGTACTTC | CASSVSSISYEQYF
TRBJ1-4 | NA | TRBV6-1 | TRBD1 | TGTGCCAGCAGTGCCAGGGACAGATCCCAAGAAAAACTGTTTTTT | CASSARDRSQEKLFF
TRBJ1-1 | NA | TRBV2 | TRBD1 | TGTGCCAGCTTCCTTGACAGGGGAAACACTGAAGCTTTCTTT | CASFLDRGNTEAFF
TRBJ2-3 | NA | TRBV7-8 | TRBD2 | TGTGCCAGCAGCTTAGTAGCGGGAGTGGGCACAGATACGCAGTATTTT | CASSLVAGVGTDTQYF
TRBJ1-2 | NA | TRBV28 | TRBD1 | TGTGCCAGCAGGGAGACAGGGGGTTCCTATGGCTACACCTTC | CASRETGGSYGYTF
TRBJ2-1 | NA | TRBV11-2 | TRBD2 | TGTGCCAGCAGCTCCCCCCGCGGGGGTAATGAGCAGTTCTTC | CASSSPRGGNEQFF
TRBJ1-1 | NA | TRBV30 | NA | TGTGCCTGGAACAGGGATCTGGGCACTGAAGCTTTCTTT | CAWNRDLGTEAFF
TRBJ2-3 | NA | TRBV30 | NA | TGTGCCTCAACTCGAGGGGTTAGCACAGATACGCAGTATTTT | CASTRGVSTDTQYF
TRBJ2-4 | NA | TRBV28 | NA | TGTGCCAGCAGTAATTCCTATAAAAACATTCAGTACTTC | CASSNSYKNIQYF
TRBJ2-7 | few | TRBV5-1 | TRBD2 | TGCGCCAGCAGCTTGGGAGCGGGAGGCGCCTCCTACGAGCAGTACTTC | CASSLGAGGASYEQYF
TRBJ2-5 | NA | TRBV7-8 | TRBD2 | TGTGCCAGCAGCGCTAAGCGGGGGGTTAGGTTCCAAGAGACCCAGTACTTC | CASSAKRGVRFQETQYF
TRBJ2-1 | NA | TRBV4-1 | NA | TGCGCCAGCCAACCCACGACCCTTAGGGGATCCTACAATGAGCAGTTCTTC | CASQPTTLRGSYNEQFF
TRBJ1-5 | NA | TRBV4-1 | TRBD1 | TGCGCCAGCAGCCAAGGGATCTCCGGGACAGGGCTTCAGCCCCAGCATTTT | CASSQGISGTGLQPQHF
TRBJ1-1 | NA | TRBV19 | NA | TGTGCCAGTAGTAAGCGGGGGAGGAACACTGAAGCTTTCTTT | CASSKRGRNTEAFF
TRBJ1-1 | NA | TRBV5-1 | NA | TGCGCCAGCAGCCCCACCGTGGCGGGGCCCAACACTGAAGCTTTCTTT | CASSPTVAGPNTEAFF
TRBJ2-1 | few | TRBV5-8 | NA | TGTGCCAGCAGCTTGGAGTGGAGCTCCTACAATGAGCAGTTCTTC | CASSLEWSSYNEQFF
TRBJ2-7 | NA | TRBV10-3 | NA | TGTGCCATCAGTGCAACACGAGCAGGGACCTACGAGCAGTACTTC | CAISATRAGTYEQYF
TRBJ1-2 | NA | TRBV5-1 | TRBD1 | TGCGCCAGCAGCACCGAACAGGGGGCGGTCTATGGCTACACCTTC | CASSTEQGAVYGYTF
TRBJ2-1 | NA | TRBV5-4 | TRBD2 | TGTGCCAGCAGCTTGCGAGGACTAGCAGGGAATGAGCAGTTCTTC | CASSLRGLAGNEQFF
TRBJ1-5 | NA | TRBV18 | NA | TGTGCCAGCTCCATGGCGAGGGCGCTGGGCAATCAGCCCCAGCATTTT | CASSMARALGNQPQHF
TRBJ2-1 | NA | TRBV19 | TRBD2 | TGTGCCAGTAGTATTTGGCTAGCGGACTCCTACAATGAGCAGTTCTTC | CASSIWLADSYNEQFF
TRBJ2-1 | NA | TRBV11-3 | TRBD1 | TGTGCCAGCAGCTTAGATTTTGGGACAGGGGGTGAGCAGTTCTTC | CASSLDFGTGGEQFF
TRBJ1-5 | NA | TRBV2 | NA | TGTGCCAGCAGGGGGACACTGGGGAATCAGCCCCAGCATTTT | CASRGTLGNQPQHF
TRBJ1-2 | NA | TRBV6-1 | NA | TGTGCCACCTTCCGGGGATATGGCTACACCTTC | CATFRGYGYTF
TRBJ2-7 | few | TRBV28 | TRBD2 | TGTGCCAGCAGTCCCTCGGGACTAGCGGGAGGACGCGAGCAGTACTTC | CASSPSGLAGGREQYF
TRBJ2-7 | NA | TRBV7-9 | NA | TGTGCCAGCAGCCCACTAGGCGGGAACCTCTACGAGCAGTACTTC | CASSPLGGNLYEQYF
TRBJ1-1 | NA | TRBV4-2 | NA | TGTGCCAGCAGCCAAGCTCCGGGGAACACTGAAGCTTTCTTT | CASSQAPGNTEAFF
TRBJ1-2 | NA | TRBV19 | TRBD1 | TGTGCCAGTAGTACCCCAAGGACAGGGGAGAACTATGGCTACACCTTC | CASSTPRTGENYGYTF
TRBJ2-1 | NA | TRBV7-2 | TRBD2 | TGTGCCAGCAGCTGGACTAGCGGGAACTACAATGAGCAGTTCTTC | CASSWTSGNYNEQFF
TRBJ2-2 | few | TRBV19 | TRBD2 | TGTGCCAGTAGGATCAGACTAGCACCTAACACCGGGGAGCTGTTTTTT | CASRIRLAPNTGELFF